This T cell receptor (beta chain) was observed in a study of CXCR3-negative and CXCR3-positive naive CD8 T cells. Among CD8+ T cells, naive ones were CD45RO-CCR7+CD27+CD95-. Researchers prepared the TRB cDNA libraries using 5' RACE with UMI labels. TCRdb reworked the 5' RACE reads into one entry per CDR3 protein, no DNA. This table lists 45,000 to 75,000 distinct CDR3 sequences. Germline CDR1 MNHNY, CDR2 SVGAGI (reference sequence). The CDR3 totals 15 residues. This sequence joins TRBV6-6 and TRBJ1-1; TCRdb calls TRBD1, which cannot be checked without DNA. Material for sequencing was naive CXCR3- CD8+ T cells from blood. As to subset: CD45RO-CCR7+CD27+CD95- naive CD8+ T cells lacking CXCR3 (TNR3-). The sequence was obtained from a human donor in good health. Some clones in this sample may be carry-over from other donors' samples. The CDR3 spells CASSRGFSADTEAFF.